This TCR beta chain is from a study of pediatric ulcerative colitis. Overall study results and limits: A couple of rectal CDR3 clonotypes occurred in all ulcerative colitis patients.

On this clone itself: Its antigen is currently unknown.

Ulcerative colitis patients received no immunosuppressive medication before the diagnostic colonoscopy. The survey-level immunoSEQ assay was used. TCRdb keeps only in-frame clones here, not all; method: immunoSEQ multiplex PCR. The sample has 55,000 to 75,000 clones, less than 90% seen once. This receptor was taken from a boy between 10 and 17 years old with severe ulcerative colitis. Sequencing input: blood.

CDR3 in DNA: TGTGCCAGCAGTTTCGGGGGGGCGGGAGGCTACACCTTC. Translation: CASSFGGAGGYTF. The chain has TRBV27 and TRBJ1-2; perhaps TRBD1 as D (6 bases). The V end lost 3 bases, the J end lost 8 bases, and 13 bases lay between the germline ends. This CDR3 is built from 13 residues. The germline gives CDR1 MNHEY, CDR2 SMNVEV (reference sequence).